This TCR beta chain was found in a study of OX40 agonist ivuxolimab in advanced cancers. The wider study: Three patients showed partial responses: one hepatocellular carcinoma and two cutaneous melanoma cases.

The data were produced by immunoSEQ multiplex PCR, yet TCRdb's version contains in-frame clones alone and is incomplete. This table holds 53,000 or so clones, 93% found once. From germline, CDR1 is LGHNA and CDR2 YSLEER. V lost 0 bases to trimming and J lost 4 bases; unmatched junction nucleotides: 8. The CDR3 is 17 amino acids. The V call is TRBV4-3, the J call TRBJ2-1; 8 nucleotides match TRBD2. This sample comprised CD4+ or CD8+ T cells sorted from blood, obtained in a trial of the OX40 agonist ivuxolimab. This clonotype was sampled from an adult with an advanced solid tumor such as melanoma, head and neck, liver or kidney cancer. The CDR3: CASSQDLGSGSYNEQFF. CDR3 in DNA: TGCGCCAGCAGCCAAGATCTTGGAAGCGGGAGTTACAATGAGCAGTTCTTC.